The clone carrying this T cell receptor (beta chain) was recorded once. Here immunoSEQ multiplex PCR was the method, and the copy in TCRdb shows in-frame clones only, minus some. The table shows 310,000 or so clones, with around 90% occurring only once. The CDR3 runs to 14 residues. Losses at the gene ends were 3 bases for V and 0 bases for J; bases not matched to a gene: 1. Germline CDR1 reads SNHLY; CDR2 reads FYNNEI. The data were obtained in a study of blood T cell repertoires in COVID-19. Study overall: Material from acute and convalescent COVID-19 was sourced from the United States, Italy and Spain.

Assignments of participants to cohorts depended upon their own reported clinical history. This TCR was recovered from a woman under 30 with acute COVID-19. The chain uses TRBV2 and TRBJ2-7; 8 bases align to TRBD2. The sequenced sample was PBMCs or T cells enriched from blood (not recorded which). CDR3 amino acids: CASSDREGSYEQYF. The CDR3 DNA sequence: TGTGCCAGCAGTGATCGGGAGGGCTCCTACGAGCAGTACTTC.